This T cell receptor (beta chain) appears in the sequencing data of a study of cytomegalovirus exposure and HLA in healthy donors (dated by TCRdb to 2015 to 2018). In the study overall: A later analysis indicated that the roughly 130 validation repertoires were generated on the platform also employed for the roughly 650 repertoires of the first cohort. In addition to the first cohort of approximately 650 subjects, a separate validation cohort of approximately 130 different subjects was used. To predict cytomegalovirus infection status, the study combined high-throughput TCR immunosequencing, statistical association of individual TCRs with disease status, and machine learning. The study aimed to test whether signatures of past pathogen exposure could be identified by cataloging public T cell receptors. The study at large found these results: The study gave a list of under 200 TCR beta chains associated with cytomegalovirus. The validation cohort had no HLA typing available for a later analysis, so co-occurrence within that cohort was assessed over all 120 or so repertoires. Across donors, most TCR sequences were observed very rarely, whereas some public TCRs were present in many individuals. The authors suggested that the approach could potentially be generalized to other disease states and immunological phenotypes. A few of the identified cytomegalovirus-associated TCR beta chains were confirmed in vitro to be specific for cytomegalovirus antigens. The classifier was reported to diagnose cytomegalovirus status with high specificity and sensitivity in both the original and validation cohorts. In a later analysis, TCRs clustered in the first cohort were found to also tend to co-occur in the roughly 120 validation repertoires, with 85% to 95% of cluster scores above 0.

Reading the germline V gene gives CDR1 MGHRA and CDR2 YSYEKL. V is shortened by 0 bases, J by 7 bases, and the region joining them spans 10 bases. Measured from the cysteine to the phenylalanine, the CDR3 is 15 residues long. Just CDR3 DNA is preserved here, 45 bases in frame from base 1. The donors belonged to the validation cohort of under 150 subjects, which was separate from the approximately 610-subject first cohort. There are a few counts of this clone. The antigen this receptor binds is unknown. No base qualities exist here, and no much larger clone lies one base off it. Libraries came from the immunoSEQ multiplex PCR assay. Concerning the study's data processing: To diagnose cytomegalovirus status from the catalog of TCR beta chain sequences, a statistical classification framework was built. The immuneACCESS repertoire file appears here via TCRdb, limited to in-frame rearrangements. These files lack a portion of the clones; in checked studies, under half of the deficit traces to unresolved V genes, and the cause of the others is not known. V and J calls plus clone size are reproduced from that table; the DNA served to infer D and trimming. This sample lists approximately 270,000 clones; 70% to 90% were detected once. The ten largest account for around 1% of the sample.

Sequences were obtained from PBMCs. The sequence came from a woman under 30 in good health and CMV-seronegative. The chain was built from TRBV4-1 and TRBJ1-6; the D segment could be TRBD1, given 5 matching bases. The nucleotide sequence reads TGCGCCAGCAGCCAAGAGGAGACAGAAAATTCACCCCTCCACTTT. It translates as CASSQEETENSPLHF.